A single sample gave rise to the 2 T cell receptor beta chains below, sequenced in a study of T cell repertoires in cytomegalovirus infection. One entry per CDR3 protein results from TCRdb running MiXCR on the reads. The profile shows some 400,000 distinct CDR3 sequences, approximately 33% of them singletons. Sample: PBMCs. The receptors derive from a human donor in good health (CMV status not recorded). Some clones in this sample may be carry-over from other donors' samples.

This clonotype was detected many times. This rearrangement joins TRBV11-2 to TRBJ2-7; D is uncertain. The CDR3 contains 12 residues. The V gene's germline CDR1 is SGHAT and CDR2 FQNNGV. Trimming cost V 0 bases and J 3 bases, with 3 bases left between them. The CDR3 protein is CASSLEDYEQYF. Here the CDR3 DNA reads TGTGCCAGCAGCTTAGAGGACTACGAGCAGTACTTC.

Concerning this clonotype itself: One end of the junction fails to match germline, which may point to a read error. The chain is built from TRBV6-1 and TRBJ2-7; 8 nucleotides agree with TRBD1. The CDR3 runs to 18 residues. Germline V gene lookup returns CDR1 MNHNS and CDR2 SASEGT. The CDR3 sequence: CASGEFQHDRTGTYEQYF. Written as DNA, the CDR3 is TGTGCCAGCGGTGAATTTCAACACGACAGGACAGGGACCTACGAGCAGTACTTC.